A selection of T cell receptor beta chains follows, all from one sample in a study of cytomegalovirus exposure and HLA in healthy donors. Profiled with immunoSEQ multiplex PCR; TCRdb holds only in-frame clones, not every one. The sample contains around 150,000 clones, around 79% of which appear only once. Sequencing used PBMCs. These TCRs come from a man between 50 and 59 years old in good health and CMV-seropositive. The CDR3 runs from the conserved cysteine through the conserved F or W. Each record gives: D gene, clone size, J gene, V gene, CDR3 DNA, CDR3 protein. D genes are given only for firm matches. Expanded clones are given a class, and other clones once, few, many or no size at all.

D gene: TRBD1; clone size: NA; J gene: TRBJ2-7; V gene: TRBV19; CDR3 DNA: TGTGCCAGTATGGACAGGGGGTACGAGCAGTACTTC; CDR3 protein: CASMDRGYEQYF
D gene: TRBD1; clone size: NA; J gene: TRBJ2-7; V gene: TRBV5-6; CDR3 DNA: TGTGCCAGCAGCTTAGACAGGGCCTACGAGCAGTACTTC; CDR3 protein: CASSLDRAYEQYF
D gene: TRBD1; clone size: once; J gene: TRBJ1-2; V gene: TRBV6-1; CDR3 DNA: TGTGCCAGCAGTGAAGGACAGGGGTTTGGCTACACCTTC; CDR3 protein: CASSEGQGFGYTF
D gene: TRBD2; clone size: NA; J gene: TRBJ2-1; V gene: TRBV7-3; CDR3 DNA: TGTGCCAGCAGCTTAACGGGGTTAGCGGGAGTTGAGCAGTTCTTC; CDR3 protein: CASSLTGLAGVEQFF
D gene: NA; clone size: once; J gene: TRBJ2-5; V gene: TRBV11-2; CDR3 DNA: TGTGCCAGCAGCTTGGGGCGGATCGAAGAGACCCAGTACTTC; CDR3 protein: CASSLGRIEETQYF
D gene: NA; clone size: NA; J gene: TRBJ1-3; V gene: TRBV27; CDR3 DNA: TGTGCCAGCAGTACCCGGGCCTATGACACAGGATCAAGGGGCTCTGGAAACACCATATATTTT; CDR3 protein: CASSTRAYDTGSRGSGNTIYF
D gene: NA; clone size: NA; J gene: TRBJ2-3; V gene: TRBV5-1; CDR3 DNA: TGCGCCAGCAGCTTGGCTAGCGAAACAGATACGCAGTATTTT; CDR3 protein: CASSLASETDTQYF
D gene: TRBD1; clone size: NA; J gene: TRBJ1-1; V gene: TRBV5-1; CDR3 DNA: TGCGCCAGCAGCCGAGGGACAGCGAACACTGAAGCTTTCTTT; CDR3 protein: CASSRGTANTEAFF
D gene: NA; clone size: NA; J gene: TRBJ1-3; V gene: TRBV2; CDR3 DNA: TGTGCCAGCAGTGAAGCGCTCGGTAGGGGCTCTGGAAACACCATATATTTT; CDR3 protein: CASSEALGRGSGNTIYF
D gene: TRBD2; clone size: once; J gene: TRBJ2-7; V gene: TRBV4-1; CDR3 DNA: TGCGCCAGCAGCCACGGTAGTAGCGGGACAACCTACGAGCAGTACTTC; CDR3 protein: CASSHGSSGTTYEQYF
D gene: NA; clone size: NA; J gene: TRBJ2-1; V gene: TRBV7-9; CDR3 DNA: TGTGCCAGCAGCTACAATATCCCTGTCAGGGACAATGAGCAGTTCTTC; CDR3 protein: CASSYNIPVRDNEQFF
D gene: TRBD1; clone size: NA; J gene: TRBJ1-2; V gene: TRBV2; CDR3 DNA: TGTGCCAGCAGGGACAGGGGGACGACCTATGGCTACACCTTC; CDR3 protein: CASRDRGTTYGYTF
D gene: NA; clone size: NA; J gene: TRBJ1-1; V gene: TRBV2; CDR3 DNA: TGTGCCAGCAGGCTACAGGGCATGAACACTGAAGCTTTCTTT; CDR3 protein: CASRLQGMNTEAFF
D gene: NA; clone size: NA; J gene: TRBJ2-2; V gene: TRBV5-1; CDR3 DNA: TGCGCCAGCAGCTTGGTTGGGGGCTGGGGCACCGGGGAGCTGTTTTTT; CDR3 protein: CASSLVGGWGTGELFF
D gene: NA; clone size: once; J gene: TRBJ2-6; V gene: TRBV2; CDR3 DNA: TGTGCCAGCAGTGACCGGACGGGAAGCTCTGGGGCCAACGTCCTGACTTTC; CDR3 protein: CASSDRTGSSGANVLTF
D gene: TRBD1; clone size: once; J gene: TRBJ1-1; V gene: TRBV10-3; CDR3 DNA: TGTGCCATCAGTGAGCCGACCGGGACAGGGGCCACTGAAGCTTTCTTT; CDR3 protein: CAISEPTGTGATEAFF
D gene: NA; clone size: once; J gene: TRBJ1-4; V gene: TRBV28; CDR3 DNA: TGTGCCAGCAGTTTGGGGGGAGTTGCACTGTTTTTT; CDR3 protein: CASSLGGVALFF
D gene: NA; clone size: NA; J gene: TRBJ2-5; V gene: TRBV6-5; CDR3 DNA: TGTGCCAGCAGTTATACAGGGTACCAAGAGACCCAGTACTTC; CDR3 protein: CASSYTGYQETQYF
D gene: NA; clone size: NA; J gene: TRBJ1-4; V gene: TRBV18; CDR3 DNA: TGTGCCAGCTCCCATGCTCCGGGAACCACTAATGAAAAACTGTTTTTT; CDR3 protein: CASSHAPGTTNEKLFF
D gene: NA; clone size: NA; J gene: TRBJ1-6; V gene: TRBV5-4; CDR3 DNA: TGTGCCAGCAGCTCAGGCGGGGCAGGGTGGTTATCACCCCTCCACTTT; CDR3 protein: CASSSGGAGWLSPLHF
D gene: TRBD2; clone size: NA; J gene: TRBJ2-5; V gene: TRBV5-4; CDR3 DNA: TGTGCCAGCAGCTTGGCGGGAGGTGGAACCCTAGTGCAGTACTTC; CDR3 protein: CASSLAGGGTLVQYF